This T cell receptor (beta chain) appears in the sequencing data of a study of cytomegalovirus exposure and HLA in healthy donors. This CDR3 spans 13 amino acids. V lost 10 bases, J lost 12 bases, and 11 bases stayed unmatched. Germline CDR1 MNHNS, CDR2 SASEGT. The PCR made use of 60 Vbeta and 13 Jbeta primers. The table came from immunoSEQ multiplex PCR; TCRdb's copy has only in-frame clones and leaves some out. The data show about 220,000 clones, over 80% seen once. The sequence derives from a woman in her thirties or forties in good health and CMV-seropositive. The material sequenced was PBMCs. V is TRBV6-1 and J is TRBJ1-6; 8 bases are a match to TRBD1. The DNA for the CDR3 is TGTGCCACCTCGCGGACAGGGCCCATACCCCTCCACTTT. Amino acids: CATSRTGPIPLHF.